This T cell receptor (beta chain) was found in a study of blood T cells in healthy people across ages. This CDR3 spans 13 amino acids. The V end lost 5 bases, the J end lost 10 bases, and 17 bases lay between the germline ends. CDR1 and CDR2 from the germline V gene are MNHEY and SMNVEV (reference sequence). Next came a second PCR, run for about 7 to 12 cycles, which used a sample-barcoded 5' primer along with a J-beta primer mix. TCRdb analysed the 5' RACE reads with MiXCR anew, one entry per CDR3 protein. This table has some 860,000 distinct CDR3 sequences, about 56% appearing once. This clonotype was counted only a few times.

The genes are TRBV27 and TRBJ1-1; unclear D gene. The specimen was blood. This TCR was recovered from a man between 35 and 55 years old in good health. CDR3 sequence (DNA): TGTGCCAGCAGTCCAACCGACCTGCTTAGAGCTTTCTTT. This sequence encodes CASSPTDLLRAFF.